These 10 T cell receptor beta chains originate from one sample sequenced in a study of Ad26.COV2.S vaccination and SARS-CoV-2 variants. The treatment was: about 20 received Ad26.COV2.S at low or high dose, single or two shots; five or six received placebo; per-sample allocation not given. Material that was analyzed had been drawn on day 63 after the first vaccine or placebo injection. The repertoire was sequenced with immunoSEQ multiplex PCR; TCRdb's copy has only in-frame clones and lacks some. The repertoire holds 250,000 or so clones, roughly 89% seen once, with 2.9% in the top ten. The sample in question was peripheral blood, obtained in a trial of Ad26.COV2.S vaccine versus placebo. The receptors here all came from a person aged 18-65 years who received the Ad26.COV2.S COVID-19 vaccine or a placebo.

The chain combines TRBV14 with TRBJ2-2; 9 nucleotides agree with TRBD2. This CDR3 has 14 amino acids. The V segment lost 8 bases and the J segment 3 bases; nucleotides outside the gene matches: 4. Germline CDR1 and CDR2: SGHDN and FVKESK. CDR3 nucleotides: TGTGCCAGCCGAGCGGGAGGACACACCGGGGAGCTGTTTTTT. It translates to CASRAGGHTGELFF.

The gene calls are TRBV5-6 and TRBJ2-2; D not certain. V lost 4 bases and J 6 bases, leaving 22 bases between the germline ends. CDR1 and CDR2 (germline): SGHDT, YYEEEE. This CDR3 has 17 amino acids. This chain's CDR3 is CASSAPALARGSGELFF. The DNA of the CDR3 is TGTGCCAGCAGCGCCCCCGCTTTAGCACGTGGTTCCGGGGAGCTGTTTTTT.

The rearrangement uses TRBV6-5 and TRBJ1-1; tentative D call: TRBD1 (6 bases). The CDR3 spans 13 residues. Trimming shortened V by 6 bases and J by 3 bases, and 11 bases separated the two germline ends. The germline V gene encodes CDR1 MNHEY and CDR2 SVGAGI. CDR3 region: CASSLYRDTEAFF. DNA for the CDR3: TGTGCCAGCAGCCTATACAGGGACACTGAAGCTTTCTTT.

The V gene is TRBV19, the J gene TRBJ1-1, with 8 bases aligning to TRBD1. Germline loops: CDR1 LNHDA, CDR2 SQIVND (reference sequence). CDR3 length: 12 residues. Unmatched junction bases numbered 4, after V lost 8 bases and J lost 5 bases. The CDR3 DNA reads TGTGCCAGTTTACAGGGGGGGACTGAAGCTTTCTTT. Translation: CASLQGGTEAFF.

This rearrangement joins TRBV13 to TRBJ1-1; D is unresolved. Trimming cost V 8 bases and J 4 bases, with 29 bases left between them. This CDR3 is 18 amino acids long. Germline V lookup: CDR1 PRHDT, CDR2 FYEKMQ (reference sequence). CDR3 in amino acids: CASSSQGNWASIPTEAFF. The CDR3 nucleotides read TGTGCCAGCTCCTCCCAAGGGAATTGGGCGTCGATTCCCACTGAAGCTTTCTTT.

The rearrangement joins TRBV12-3 or TRBV12-4 to TRBJ1-2; TRBD1 might be the D (5 bases). The length of the CDR3 is 13 residues. Between the trimmed V and J ends, which lost 3 bases and 5 bases, there was a span of 10 bases. The CDR3 here is CASSFAGPYGYTF. CDR3 nucleotides: TGTGCCAGCAGTTTCGCAGGGCCTTATGGCTACACCTTC.

The rearrangement uses TRBV28 and TRBJ2-5, with no clear D. This CDR3 spans 12 amino acids. Germline V lookup: CDR1 MDHEN, CDR2 SYDVKM. The V end was cut by 6 bases, the J end by 6 bases, with 11 bases between. The CDR3 DNA is TGTGCCAGCAGCTACGGAAAACAGACCCAGTACTTC. The encoded protein is CASSYGKQTQYF.

J is TRBJ1-2 and V is TRBV7-9, with TRBD1 matching 7 bases. The CDR3 runs to 14 residues. Trimming removed 6 bases from V and 2 bases from J; junction bases left unmatched: 6. The germline V gene has CDR1 SEHNR and CDR2 FQNEAQ (reference sequence). The CDR3 DNA follows: TGTGCCAGCAGTTCGGGACAGCCGAACTATGGCTACACCTTC. Its translation: CASSSGQPNYGYTF.

This rearrangement joins TRBV7-2 to TRBJ2-7; D is uncertain. The germline V and J ends were trimmed by 1 base and 2 bases, with 6 bases remaining between them. This CDR3 comprises 13 residues. Germline V lookup: CDR1 SGHTA, CDR2 FQGNSA. CDR3 sequence: CASSLVRAYEQYF. The CDR3 DNA is TGTGCCAGCAGCTTAGTTAGGGCCTACGAGCAGTACTTC.

This chain connects TRBV30 to TRBJ1-1; maybe TRBD1 (5 bases). The V end was cut by 2 bases, the J end by 7 bases, with 14 bases between. Germline V gene data show CDR1 as GTSNPN and CDR2 as SVGIG (reference sequence). The CDR3 runs to 13 residues. The CDR3 nucleotides are TGTGCCTGGAGTACGGGATACAGGATTGAAGCTTTCTTT. Protein sequence: CAWSTGYRIEAFF.